Below, one T cell receptor beta chain is given with its context. V lost 0 bases and J lost 7, with 14 bases in between. This CDR3 region has 14 residues. The germline V gene has CDR1 SGHRS and CDR2 YFSETQ. The data belong to a study of blood T cell repertoires in COVID-19. Clones were read by immunoSEQ multiplex PCR, and TCRdb kept only the in-frame ones, dropping some. The sample has about 420,000 clones, roughly 90% seen once. The chain uses TRBV5-1 and TRBJ2-7; the D gene is possibly TRBD2 (7 bases). The source of this sequence is a man between 18 and 35 years old with COVID-19, enrolled during active disease. Material: peripheral blood. In DNA, the CDR3 is TGCGCCAGCAGCTTGGGATCAGGGGAGGGTGAGCAGTACTTC. The encoded protein is CASSLGSGEGEQYF. Full variable domain (outside the CDR3, taken from reference TRBV5-1 and TRBJ2-7): KAGVTQTPRYLIKTRGQQVTLSCSPISGHRSVSWYQQTPGQGLQFLFEYFSETQRNKGNFPGRFSGRQFSNSRSEMNVSTLELGDSALYLCASSLGSGEGEQYFGPGTRLTVT.